These 14 T cell receptor beta chains came from one sample sequenced in a study of CD8 T cells in ankylosing spondylitis. From the 5' RACE reads, TCRdb called clonotypes with MiXCR, one entry per CDR3 protein. The table records some 840,000 distinct CDR3 sequences, about an eighth of them present only once. Study results and limitations: Typical of ankylosing spondylitis blood, it appeared, was a TCR beta motif of eight highly homologous variants.

These TCRs' antigens remain unknown. Source material: blood, either unsorted or a sorted T cell fraction (not recorded which). The receptor source for this set is a male donor with ankylosing spondylitis.

The rearrangement links TRBV12-3 or TRBV12-4 to TRBJ2-3, with a tentative D call TRBD2 (7 bases). Trimming shortened V by 5 bases and J by 5 bases, and 17 bases separated the two germline ends. This CDR3 has 15 residues. The CDR3 loop reads CASSPQGRGLDTQYF. CDR3 in DNA: TGTGCCAGCAGTCCCCAGGGGAGGGGATTAGATACGCAGTATTTT.

The sample holds a few counts of this clonotype. V usage is TRBV15 and J usage is TRBJ1-1; no firm D call. CDR1 and CDR2 from the germline V gene are LNHNV and YYDKDF (reference sequence). V gave up 2 bases and J gave up 5 bases, with 9 bases separating them. This CDR3 region has 13 residues. The CDR3, as DNA: TGTGCCACCAGCAGACAGGACCTGACTGAAGCTTTCTTT. Encoded protein: CATSRQDLTEAFF.

The chain couples TRBV12-3 or TRBV12-4 to TRBJ1-2; the D is unclear. The CDR3 consists of 15 residues. Trimming removed 2 bases from V and 2 bases from J, with 12 bases in between. CDR3 sequence reads: CASSLTVGSNYGYTF. The CDR3 DNA is TGTGCCAGCAGTTTAACGGTTGGCAGCAACTATGGCTACACCTTC.

There are many counts of this clonotype. The V call is TRBV7-2, the J call TRBJ1-2, with D unclear. CDR1 and CDR2 (germline): SGHTA, FQGNSA. The length of the CDR3 is 11 residues. Trimming left V 4 bases short and J 11 bases short, with 11 bases between. DNA for the CDR3: TGTGCCAGCAGCTCACGGACTTCATACACCTTC. Its protein is CASSSRTSYTF. Using reference TRBV7-2 and TRBJ1-2 for the parts outside the CDR3, the full variable domain is GAGVSQSPSNKVTEKGKDVELRCDPISGHTALYWYRQSLGQGLEFLIYFQGNSAPDKSGLPSDRFSAERTGGSVSTLTIQRTQQEDSAVYLCASSSRTSYTFGSGTRLTVV.

V gene TRBV20-1 combines with J gene TRBJ2-7, with a tentative D call TRBD1 (5 bases). This CDR3 has 12 residues. Germline V gene data show CDR1 as DFQATT and CDR2 as SNEGSKA (reference sequence). V gave up 5 bases and J gave up 3 bases, with 11 bases separating them. CDR3 DNA: TGCAGTGCTGGTAGACAGTTCTACGAGCAGTACTTC. Protein sequence: CSAGRQFYEQYF.

This rearrangement joins TRBV10-1 to TRBJ1-6, with 8 bases fitting TRBD1. Germline CDR1 WNHNN, CDR2 SYGVQD (reference sequence). Trimming at V came to 4 bases and at J to 9 bases, leaving 5 bases not matched to a gene. The CDR3 runs 14 residues. The CDR3 loop reads CASSGQGSGSPLHF. The DNA for the CDR3 is TGCGCCAGCAGTGGACAGGGGTCGGGTTCACCCCTCCACTTT.

This clonotype has only a few counts. The chain links TRBV14 to TRBJ2-1; 9 bases align to TRBD2. This CDR3 has 15 residues. The trim removed 6 bases at V and 6 bases at J, leaving 9 bases unmatched. Germline V gene sequence: CDR1 SGHDN, CDR2 FVKESK. The CDR3 sequence: CASSFGLAPRNEQFF. The CDR3 DNA sequence: TGTGCCAGCAGTTTTGGACTAGCGCCCCGCAATGAGCAGTTCTTC.

This clonotype appeared many times. The chain recombines TRBV6-1 with TRBJ2-1; the D gene is possibly TRBD2 (6 bases). This CDR3 contains 14 residues. Deletions cut 5 bases from V and 2 bases from J, with 10 bases between. Germline assignment: CDR1 MNHNS and CDR2 SASEGT. The CDR3 DNA reads TGTGCCAGCAGTCTGCGCGGGGCCTACAATGAGCAGTTCTTC. Protein product: CASSLRGAYNEQFF.

In this sample, this clonotype turned up a few times. The CDR3 DNA sequence: TGTGCCAGCAGCTACCGCCACAGGGGTGGTGAAAAACTGTTTTTT. It specifies CASSYRHRGGEKLFF. The rearrangement uses TRBV4-2 and TRBJ1-4, with 7 bases that match TRBD1. This CDR3 contains 15 residues. The V segment lost 5 bases and the J segment 7 bases; nucleotides outside the gene matches: 10. Per the germline V gene, CDR1 is LGHNA and CDR2 is YNFKEQ.

V is TRBV3-1 and J is TRBJ2-5, with D perhaps matching TRBD1 (6 bases). V shed 4 bases and J shed 1 base, with 13 bases lying between them. Germline lookup yields CDR1 LGHDT and CDR2 YNNKEL (reference sequence). The CDR3 is made up of 15 amino acids. The CDR3 DNA sequence: TGTGCCAGCAGCCCCCTCGGACAGCCCCAAGAGACCCAGTACTTC. As protein: CASSPLGQPQETQYF.

This clonotype was observed a handful of times. The V gene is TRBV6-1, the J gene TRBJ1-6, with D perhaps matching TRBD1 (6 bases). Trimming took 5 bases from V and 8 from J, leaving 13 bases between them. From germline, CDR1 is MNHNS and CDR2 SASEGT. There are 14 residues in the CDR3. In nucleotides, the CDR3 is TGTGCCAGCAGTAGCCGGGACACCTATTCACCCCTCCACTTT. Protein: CASSSRDTYSPLHF.

J is TRBJ2-7 and V is TRBV20-1; 9 bases align to TRBD2. Germline-derived CDR1 and CDR2 are DFQATT and SNEGSKA (reference sequence). There are 14 residues in the CDR3. J was trimmed by 2 bases and V by 4 bases; bases with no gene match: 6. CDR3 in DNA: TGCAGTGCTATAGGACTAGCGAACACCTACGAGCAGTACTTC. This sequence encodes CSAIGLANTYEQYF.

The sample holds a few counts of this clonotype. The V gene is TRBV6-6, the J gene TRBJ2-5; D is uncertain. The CDR3 length is 11 residues. V gave up 8 bases and J gave up 6 bases, with 10 bases separating them. The germline gives CDR1 MNHNY, CDR2 SVGAGI (reference sequence). The CDR3 loop reads CASSPGQTQYF. In nucleotides, the CDR3 is TGTGCCAGCTCCCCCGGGCAGACCCAGTACTTC.

The chain carries TRBV15 and TRBJ1-1; 7 positions match TRBD1. This CDR3 is 15 amino acids long. Germline CDR1 is LNHNV and CDR2 is YYDKDF (reference sequence). With 5 bases clipped from V and 0 bases from J, the junction kept 6 bases outside the gene matches. CDR3 DNA sequence: TGTGCCACCAGCGCACGACAGGGATTGAACACTGAAGCTTTCTTT. It specifies CATSARQGLNTEAFF.